The 11 T cell receptor beta chains in this list originate from one sample, sequenced in a study of T cell responses to AZD1222 COVID-19 vaccine. Assay used: immunoSEQ multiplex PCR; TCRdb lists only in-frame clones, some missing. In the table there are 100,000 to 150,000 clones, 88% of which are singletons. The starting material was peripheral blood, obtained on day 0 of AZD1222 vaccination. The receptor set was obtained from an adult in good health.

V is TRBV9 and J is TRBJ2-3, with 9 bases identical to TRBD2. Germline assignment: CDR1 SGDLS and CDR2 YYNGEE. V was pared by 3 bases and J by 2 bases, with 4 bases of the junction left unmatched. The CDR3 is 15 residues long. CDR3 amino acids: CASSATSGLTDTQYF. The CDR3 DNA reads as TGTGCCAGCAGCGCGACTAGCGGACTCACAGATACGCAGTATTTT.

The chain has TRBV5-4 and TRBJ2-7, with 10 bases fitting TRBD1. The CDR3 is 14 residues long. The germline V gene encodes CDR1 SGHNT and CDR2 YYREEE (reference sequence). The trim removed 4 bases at V and 5 bases at J, leaving 6 bases unmatched. CDR3 loop: CASSGGQGIDEQYF. DNA of the CDR3: TGTGCCAGCAGCGGGGGACAGGGGATCGACGAGCAGTACTTC.

This rearrangement joins TRBV19 to TRBJ2-2; 8 bases agree with TRBD2. The J segment lost 14 bases and the V segment lost 2 bases, leaving 4 bases of the junction unmatched. CDR1 LNHDA and CDR2 SQIVND come from the germline V gene (reference sequence). CDR3 length equals 12 residues. The CDR3 nucleotides are TGTGCCAGTAGTATACGCGGGGGGCTCCTGTTTTTT. This encodes CASSIRGGLLFF.

The V call is TRBV29-1, the J call TRBJ1-1; D is perhaps TRBD1 (6 bases). Trimming removed 6 bases from V and 7 bases from J, with 18 bases in between. The CDR3 consists of 13 residues. Germline V gives CDR1 SQVTM, CDR2 ANQGSEA. The CDR3 is CSVHERGTGEAFF. Written as DNA, the CDR3 is TGCAGCGTCCATGAAAGGGGGACGGGTGAAGCTTTCTTT.

The CDR3 sequence is CATSTGANTGELFF. The CDR3 region has the DNA TGTGCCACCAGCACCGGGGCGAACACCGGGGAGCTGTTTTTT. The genes are TRBV15 and TRBJ2-2; maybe TRBD2 (5 bases). CDR1 is LNHNV, CDR2 YYDKDF, per germline (reference sequence). The CDR3 totals 14 residues. The ends were cut back, 4 bases at V and 0 bases at J, with 6 bases in the middle.

The rearrangement joins TRBV27 to TRBJ1-4; no firm D call. V was cut by 0 bases and J by 8 bases, with 10 bases left in between. Germline V gives CDR1 MNHEY, CDR2 SMNVEV (reference sequence). This CDR3 spans 14 amino acids. As DNA, the CDR3 is TGTGCCAGCAGTTTATCGACGGGAAGGGAAAAACTGTTTTTT. The encoded protein is CASSLSTGREKLFF. Drawing the rest from reference TRBV27 and TRBJ1-4, the complete variable domain is EAQVTQNPRYLITVTGKKLTVTCSQNMNHEYMSWYRQDPGLGLRQIYYSMNVEVTDKGDVPEGYKVSRKEKRNFPLILESPSPNQTSLYFCASSLSTGREKLFFGSGTQLSVL.

This chain uses TRBV12-5 with TRBJ1-3; 7 nucleotides line up with TRBD1. V lost 3 bases to trimming and J lost 2 bases; unmatched junction nucleotides: 1. Germline CDR1 reads LGHNT; CDR2 reads FRNRAP. The CDR3 totals 14 residues. This CDR3 reads CASGFRGPGNTIYF. The CDR3 DNA reads as TGTGCTAGTGGTTTTAGGGGGCCTGGAAACACCATATATTTT.

The V and J genes are TRBV5-4 and TRBJ2-5, with D tentatively TRBD1 (6 bases). The CDR3 sequence is 14 residues long. Germline V CDR1 and CDR2: SGHNT, YYREEE (reference sequence). The ends were cut back, 2 bases at V and 4 bases at J, with 12 bases in the middle. The CDR3 DNA sequence: TGTGCCAGCAGCTTAAGAGGGGGTAGAGAGACCCAGTACTTC. Protein sequence: CASSLRGGRETQYF. The full variable domain, completed using reference TRBV5-4 and TRBJ2-5, is ETGVTQSPTHLIKTRGQQVTLRCSSQSGHNTVSWYQQALGQGPQFIFQYYREEENGRGNFPPRFSGLQFPNYSSELNVNALELDDSALYLCASSLRGGRETQYFGPGTRLLVL.

V is TRBV4-3 and J is TRBJ2-3; 7 nucleotides match TRBD2. CDR1 and CDR2 (germline): LGHNA, YSLEER. The ends lost 8 bases at V and 2 bases at J; junction bases unmatched: 10. This CDR3 region has 15 residues. DNA of the CDR3: TGCGCCAGCGCTGCTGGGCTAGCGGTCACAGATACGCAGTATTTT. Translating it yields CASAAGLAVTDTQYF.

The CDR3 DNA reads TGTGCCAGCAGTGAATGGGTGGGGCTAGCGGGACTCGTAGCCGAGCAGTACTTC. Encoded protein: CASSEWVGLAGLVAEQYF. The rearrangement joins TRBV25-1 to TRBJ2-7; 9 bases match TRBD2. The V gene end was trimmed by 1 base and the J gene end by 6 bases; junction bases not matched to a gene: 16. Per germline, CDR1 MGHDK and CDR2 SYGVNS. There are 18 residues in the CDR3.

The V and J genes are TRBV2 and TRBJ1-4; a weak D match, TRBD1 (5 bases). From germline, CDR1 is SNHLY and CDR2 FYNNEI. With 8 bases removed from V and 8 bases from J, the gap between germline ends came to 18 bases. The CDR3 is 14 residues long. CDR3 coding DNA: TGTGCCAGCGGCTCCACCGGGACGCGGGAAAAACTGTTTTTT. Protein: CASGSTGTREKLFF.